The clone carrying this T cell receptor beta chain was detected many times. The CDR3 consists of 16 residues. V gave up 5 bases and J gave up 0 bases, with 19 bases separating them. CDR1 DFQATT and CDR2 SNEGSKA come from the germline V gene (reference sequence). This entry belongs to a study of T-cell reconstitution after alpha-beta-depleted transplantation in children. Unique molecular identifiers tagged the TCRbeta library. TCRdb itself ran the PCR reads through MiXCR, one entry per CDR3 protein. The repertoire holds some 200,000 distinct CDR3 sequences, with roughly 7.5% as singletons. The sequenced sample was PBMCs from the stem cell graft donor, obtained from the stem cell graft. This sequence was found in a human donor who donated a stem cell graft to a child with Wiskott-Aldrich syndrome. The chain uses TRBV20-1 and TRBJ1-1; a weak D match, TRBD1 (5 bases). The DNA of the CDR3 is TGCAGTGCTCCCAGCCGGGGGTCCTCCGTGAACACTGAAGCTTTCTTT. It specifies CSAPSRGSSVNTEAFF.